This TCR beta chain was sequenced in a study of shared clonotypes between healthy human individuals. The assay was immunoSEQ multiplex PCR, and TCRdb's table has in-frame clones only and misses some. The sample includes about 1.4 million clones, roughly 95% of them seen just once. The CDR3 spans 16 residues. From germline, CDR1 is SEHNR and CDR2 FQNEAQ (reference sequence). Trimming shortened V by 4 bases and J by 3 bases, and 16 bases separated the two germline ends. This clone appeared a single time. Its antigen is unknown. Study-wide results and limits: It was the non-shared clonotypes that had lower generation probabilities than clonotypes shared by all four donors. Relative to memory subsets, naive subsets generally showed larger estimated richness. Across a handful of donors, naive CD4 shared 5% to 6%, naive CD8 more than 3%, memory CD4 roughly 2.1%, memory CD8 under 0.5%.

Caucasian adults living in Nashville, Tennessee, provided all samples. This receptor was identified in a man aged 25 to 40 in good health. The sample taken for sequencing was naive CD4+ T cells sorted from blood. Subset of the sample: CD45RA+ positively selected. V is TRBV7-9 and J is TRBJ1-3; D is perhaps TRBD1 (6 bases). The DNA of the CDR3 is TGTGCCAGCAGCTCACCGAAACAGGGAGTTGGAAACACCATATATTTT. Translation: CASSSPKQGVGNTIYF. The full variable domain, in which reference TRBV7-9 and TRBJ1-3 provide the parts outside the CDR3, is DTGVSQNPRHKITKRGQNVTFRCDPISEHNRLYWYRQTLGQGPEFLTYFQNEAQLEKSRLLSDRFSAERPKGSFSTLEIQRTEQGDSAMYLCASSSPKQGVGNTIYFGEGSWLTVV.